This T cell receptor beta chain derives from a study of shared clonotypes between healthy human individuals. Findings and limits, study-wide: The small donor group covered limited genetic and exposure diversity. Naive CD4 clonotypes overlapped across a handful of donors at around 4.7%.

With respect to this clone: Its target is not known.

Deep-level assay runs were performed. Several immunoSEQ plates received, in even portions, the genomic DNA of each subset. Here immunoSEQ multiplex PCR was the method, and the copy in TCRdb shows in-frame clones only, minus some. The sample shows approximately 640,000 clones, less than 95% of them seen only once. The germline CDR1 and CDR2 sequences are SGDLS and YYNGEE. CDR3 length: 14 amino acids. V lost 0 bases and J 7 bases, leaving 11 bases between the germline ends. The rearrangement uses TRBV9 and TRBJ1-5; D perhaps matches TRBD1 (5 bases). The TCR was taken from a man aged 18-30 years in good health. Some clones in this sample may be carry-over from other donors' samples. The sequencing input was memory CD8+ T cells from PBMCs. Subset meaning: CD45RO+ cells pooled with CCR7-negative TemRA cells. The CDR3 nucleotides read TGTGCCAGCAGCGTAGGAGAGGGGCACCAGCCCCAGCATTTT. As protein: CASSVGEGHQPQHF.